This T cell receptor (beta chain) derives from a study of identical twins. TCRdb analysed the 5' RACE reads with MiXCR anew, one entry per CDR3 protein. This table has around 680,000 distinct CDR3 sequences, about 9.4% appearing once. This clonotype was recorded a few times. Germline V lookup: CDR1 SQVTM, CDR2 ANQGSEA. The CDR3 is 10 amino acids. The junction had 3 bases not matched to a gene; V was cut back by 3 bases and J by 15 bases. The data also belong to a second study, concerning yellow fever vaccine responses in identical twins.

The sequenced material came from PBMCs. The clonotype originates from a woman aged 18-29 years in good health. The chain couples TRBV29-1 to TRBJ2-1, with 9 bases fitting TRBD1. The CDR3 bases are TGCAGCGTTGACGGGACAGGGCCGTTCTTC. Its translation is CSVDGTGPFF.